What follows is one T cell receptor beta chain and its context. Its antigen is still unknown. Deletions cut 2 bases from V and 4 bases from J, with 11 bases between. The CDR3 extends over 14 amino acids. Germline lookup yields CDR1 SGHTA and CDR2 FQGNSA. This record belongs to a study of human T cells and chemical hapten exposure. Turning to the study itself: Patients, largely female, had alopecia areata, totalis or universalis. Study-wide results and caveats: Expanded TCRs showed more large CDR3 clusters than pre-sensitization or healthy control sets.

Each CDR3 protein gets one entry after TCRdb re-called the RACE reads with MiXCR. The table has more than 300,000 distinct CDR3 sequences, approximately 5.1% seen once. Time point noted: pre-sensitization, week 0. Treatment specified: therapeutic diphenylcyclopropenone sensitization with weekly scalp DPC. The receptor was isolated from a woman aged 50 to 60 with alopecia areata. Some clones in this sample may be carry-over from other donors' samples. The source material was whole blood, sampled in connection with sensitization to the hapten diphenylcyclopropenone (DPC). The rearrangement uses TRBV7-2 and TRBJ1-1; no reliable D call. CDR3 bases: TGTGCCAGCAGCTTATCTCGTCTGGCCACTGAAGCTTTCTTT. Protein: CASSLSRLATEAFF.